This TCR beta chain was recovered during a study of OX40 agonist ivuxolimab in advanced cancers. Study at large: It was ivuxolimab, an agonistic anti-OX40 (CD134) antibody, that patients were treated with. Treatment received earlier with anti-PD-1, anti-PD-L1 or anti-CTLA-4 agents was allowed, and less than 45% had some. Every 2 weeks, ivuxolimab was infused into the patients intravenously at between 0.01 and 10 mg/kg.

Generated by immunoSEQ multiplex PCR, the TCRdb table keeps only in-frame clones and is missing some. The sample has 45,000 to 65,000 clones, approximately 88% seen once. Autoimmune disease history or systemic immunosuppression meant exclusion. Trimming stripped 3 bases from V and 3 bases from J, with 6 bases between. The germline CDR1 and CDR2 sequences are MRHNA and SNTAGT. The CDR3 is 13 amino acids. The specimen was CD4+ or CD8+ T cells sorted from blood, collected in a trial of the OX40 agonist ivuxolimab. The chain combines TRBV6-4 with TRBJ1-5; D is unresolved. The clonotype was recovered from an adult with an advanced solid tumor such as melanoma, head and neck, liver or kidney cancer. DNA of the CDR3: TGTGCCAGCAGTGAGGGCTACAATCAGCCCCAGCATTTT. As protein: CASSEGYNQPQHF.